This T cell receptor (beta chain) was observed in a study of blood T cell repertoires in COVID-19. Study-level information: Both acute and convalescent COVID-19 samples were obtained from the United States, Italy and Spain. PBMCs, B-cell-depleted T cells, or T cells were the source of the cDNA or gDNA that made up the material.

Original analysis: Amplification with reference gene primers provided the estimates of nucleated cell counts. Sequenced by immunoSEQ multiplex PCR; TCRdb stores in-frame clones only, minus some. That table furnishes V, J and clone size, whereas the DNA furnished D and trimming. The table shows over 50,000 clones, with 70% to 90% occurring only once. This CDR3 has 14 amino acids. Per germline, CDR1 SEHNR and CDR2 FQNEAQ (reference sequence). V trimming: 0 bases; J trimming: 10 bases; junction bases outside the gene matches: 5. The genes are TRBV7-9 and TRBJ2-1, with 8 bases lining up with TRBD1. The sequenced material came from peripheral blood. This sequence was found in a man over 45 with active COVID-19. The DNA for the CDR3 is TGTGCCAGCAGCTTAGCGCGGACAGGGCGGGAGCAGTTCTTC. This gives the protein CASSLARTGREQFF.